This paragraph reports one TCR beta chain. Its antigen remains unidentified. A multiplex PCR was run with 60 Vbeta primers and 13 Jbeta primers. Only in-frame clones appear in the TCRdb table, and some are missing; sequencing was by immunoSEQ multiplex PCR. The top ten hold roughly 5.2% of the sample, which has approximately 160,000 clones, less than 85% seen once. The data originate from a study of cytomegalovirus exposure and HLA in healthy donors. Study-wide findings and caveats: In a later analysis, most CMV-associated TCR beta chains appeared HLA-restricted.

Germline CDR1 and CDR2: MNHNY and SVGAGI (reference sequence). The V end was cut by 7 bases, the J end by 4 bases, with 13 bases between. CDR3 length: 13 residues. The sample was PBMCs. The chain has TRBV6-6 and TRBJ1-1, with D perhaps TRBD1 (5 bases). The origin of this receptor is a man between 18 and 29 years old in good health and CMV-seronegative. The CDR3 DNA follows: TGTGCCAGCAACACAGGTGCGAGCACTGAAGCTTTCTTT. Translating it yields CASNTGASTEAFF.